This T cell receptor (beta chain) was identified in a study of T-cell reconstitution after alpha-beta-depleted transplantation in children. Trimming shortened V by 5 bases and J by 6 bases, and 20 bases separated the two germline ends. The germline V gene has CDR1 SGHAT and CDR2 FQNNGV. The length of the CDR3 is 16 residues. Unique molecular identifiers were incorporated during preparation of the TCRbeta library. TCRdb reanalysed the PCR reads using MiXCR and keeps one entry per CDR3 protein. Among around 480,000 distinct CDR3 sequences listed, approximately 29% were seen once. The sequence was collected from a human donor who donated a stem cell graft to a child with aplastic anemia. J is TRBJ1-3 and V is TRBV11-2; D is unclear. The sequencing used PBMCs from the stem cell graft donor, collected from the stem cell graft. CDR3 sequence (DNA): TGTGCCAGCAGCCCCCGGCTTGCAGGTGCGGCAAACACCATATATTTT. Encoded protein: CASSPRLAGAANTIYF.